This T cell receptor (beta chain) was documented in a study of T cell responses to AZD1222 COVID-19 vaccine. Looked up from germline, CDR1 is MGHRA and CDR2 is YSYEKL. J was trimmed by 6 bases and V by 1 base; bases with no gene match: 4. This CDR3 spans 14 amino acids. Repertoires were generated with immunoSEQ multiplex PCR, while TCRdb's copy carries only in-frame clones and drops some. The table includes about 120,000 clones, approximately 85% detected once. The source was peripheral blood, collected on day 0 of AZD1222 vaccination. This chain uses TRBV4-1 with TRBJ1-2; 8 bases line up with TRBD1. The receptor was isolated from an adult in good health. In DNA, the CDR3 is TGCGCCAGCAGCCAAGCCCAGGGGGCAAATGGCTACACCTTC. This sequence encodes CASSQAQGANGYTF.